This is a list of T cell receptor beta chains from one sample in a study of CD8 T cells in ankylosing spondylitis. Each CDR3 protein gets one entry after TCRdb re-called the 5' RACE reads with MiXCR. The sample includes roughly 300,000 distinct CDR3 sequences, around 8% seen only once; the top ten take less than 15%. Sequencing was carried out using blood, either unsorted or a sorted T cell fraction (not recorded which). These receptors all come from a male donor with ankylosing spondylitis. The CDR3 runs from the conserved cysteine through the conserved F or W. A D gene is named only where the DNA matches it firmly. Some rows have no size entry. The others give once, few or many, or a class for an expanded clone.

>TRBJ1-2|few|-|TRBV2
TGTGCCACCCCAAAAACAGTGGGAAACTATGGCTACACCTTC
CATPKTVGNYGYTF
>TRBJ2-5|few|TRBD2|TRBV6-2/TRBV6-3
TGTGCCAGCACCCAAGGGCCTGCGGGAGGATTCCAAGAGACCCAGTACTTC
CASTQGPAGGFQETQYF
>TRBJ1-5|-|TRBD1|TRBV7-2
TGTGCCAGCAGCCCCGAGGGGCAGGGGGCGTTTCAGCCCCAGCATTTT
CASSPEGQGAFQPQHF
>TRBJ2-5|-|-|TRBV7-7
TGTGCTAGCAGCCCAGGGGACATGGCGTACCAAGAGACCCAGTACTTC
CASSPGDMAYQETQYF
>TRBJ2-1|-|-|TRBV7-9
TGTGCCAGCAGCTTAGTGGTCCGGGGGAATGAGCAGTTCTTC
CASSLVVRGNEQFF
>TRBJ2-1|-|-|TRBV29-1
TGCAGCGTCGCCTCGCTAGCACGTGAGCAGTTCTTC
CSVASLAREQFF
>TRBJ2-1|few|-|TRBV12-3/TRBV12-4
TGTGCCAGCAGTTTAGATGGAGCGGTTCCCGATACCTACAATGAGCAGTTCTTC
CASSLDGAVPDTYNEQFF
>TRBJ2-2|-|-|TRBV11-2
TGTGCCAGCAGCTTAACCCTAGTGCTCGCCGGGGAGCTGTTTTTT
CASSLTLVLAGELFF
>TRBJ2-2|few|-|TRBV4-2
TGTGCCAGCAGCCAAGAACTAGCTTACACCGGGGAGCTGTTTTTT
CASSQELAYTGELFF
>TRBJ1-2|few|-|TRBV20-1
TGCAGTGCTAGAGATCTTGGGGTGACCTCCTATGGCTACACCTTC
CSARDLGVTSYGYTF
>TRBJ1-2|few|-|TRBV7-3
TGTGCCAGCAGCCCCAAGGGTGGGCAGACCTCCGATGGCTACACCTTC
CASSPKGGQTSDGYTF
>TRBJ2-6|-|TRBD1|TRBV14
TGTGCCAGCAGCCAAGGTTTTCCAGGGGGCCCATCAAGCTCTGGGGCCAACGTCCTGACTTTC
CASSQGFPGGPSSSGANVLTF
>TRBJ2-1|few|-|TRBV5-8
TGTGCCAGCAGCTTGGACGAGGAGCAGTTCTTC
CASSLDEEQFF
>TRBJ2-2|few|-|TRBV20-1
TGCAGTGCTGAGGCCCGTGGGGTCTCCAACACCGGGGAGCTGTTTTTT
CSAEARGVSNTGELFF
>TRBJ2-1|few|TRBD2|TRBV12-5
TGTGCTAGTGCACAGGCGGTAGCGGGAGGCCACACCGACAATGAGCAGTTCTTC
CASAQAVAGGHTDNEQFF
>TRBJ2-1|few|TRBD2|TRBV5-1
TGCGCCTCAGCGGGAGACTCCTACAATGAGCAGTTCTTC
CASAGDSYNEQFF
>TRBJ2-5|once|-|TRBV6-5
TGTGCCAGCAGTTTACGGGGGCGAGGGGCAGAGACCCAGTACTTC
CASSLRGRGAETQYF
>TRBJ2-2|many|-|TRBV12-3/TRBV12-4
TGTGCCAGCCTGACTAGGGGTGTCGGGGAGCTGTTTTTT
CASLTRGVGELFF
>TRBJ2-7|few|-|TRBV6-2/TRBV6-3
TGTGCCAGCGGACGGGACATCTTTGGCGAGCAGTACTTC
CASGRDIFGEQYF
>TRBJ1-5|-|TRBD1|TRBV29-1
TGCAGCGTAATACAGGGGGCACGCAATCAGCCCCAGCATTTT
CSVIQGARNQPQHF
>TRBJ2-2|-|-|TRBV7-3
TGTGCCAGCAGCCAAGACGGAGTCAACACCGGGGAGCTGTTTTTT
CASSQDGVNTGELFF
>TRBJ2-4|-|TRBD2|TRBV10-3
TGTGCCATCAGTGGAGGGAGGGGAAATCAAGCCAAAAACATTCAGTACTTC
CAISGGRGNQAKNIQYF
>TRBJ1-3|-|-|TRBV7-9
TGTGCCAGCAGCGCTGGACAGGGAAACACCATATATTTT
CASSAGQGNTIYF
>TRBJ1-1|few|-|TRBV7-9
TGTGCCAGCAGCCAGTTCATGAACACTGAAGCTTTCTTT
CASSQFMNTEAFF
>TRBJ1-2|few|-|TRBV4-1
TGCGCCAGCAGCCAAGAAAGCCGGACAAACGGCTATGGCTACACCTTC
CASSQESRTNGYGYTF
>TRBJ2-3|-|-|TRBV5-1
TGCGCCAGCAGCTTGGAGGCAGCCACAGATACGCAGTATTTT
CASSLEAATDTQYF
>TRBJ2-3|few|TRBD2|TRBV9
TGTGCCAGCAGTGTGGCGGGAGAGTCAAATACGCAGTATTTT
CASSVAGESNTQYF
>TRBJ2-5|few|-|TRBV7-3
TGTGCCAGCAGCTTTTCCGGACTCCAAGAGACCCAGTACTTC
CASSFSGLQETQYF
>TRBJ2-3|-|-|TRBV19
TGTGCCAGTAGACTGGGACTGAGCACAGATACGCAGTATTTT
CASRLGLSTDTQYF
>TRBJ1-6|few|-|TRBV6-5
TGTGCCAGCAGGGTGGGAGATTCACCCCTCCACTTT
CASRVGDSPLHF
>TRBJ2-7|-|-|TRBV20-1
TGCAGTGCCATTAGCTTAGCCGGGCCCACCTACGAGCAGTACTTC
CSAISLAGPTYEQYF
>TRBJ2-7|few|-|TRBV3-1
TGTGCCAGCAGCCAAGATCCCCTCACAGGGACCTACGAGCAGTACTTC
CASSQDPLTGTYEQYF
>TRBJ2-6|many|-|TRBV6-1
TGTGCCAGCAGTAAACTTCAGGTGGGAGCCCTCTCTGGGGCCAACGTCCTGACTTTC
CASSKLQVGALSGANVLTF
>TRBJ2-2|-|-|TRBV25-1
TGTGCCAGCAGCGCGGCTCCCAACACCGGGAAGCTGTTTTTT
CASSAAPNTGKLFF
>TRBJ1-1|-|-|TRBV10-3
TGTGCCACTAGACAAAGCGTGAACACTGAAGCTTTCTTT
CATRQSVNTEAFF
>TRBJ2-4|many|-|TRBV12-3/TRBV12-4
TGTGCCAGCAGTTTAGCGAACCGCGGGCGGATTCAGTACTTC
CASSLANRGRIQYF
>TRBJ2-3|-|-|TRBV7-9
TGTGCCAGCAGCCTTCATCAGGCAGATACGCAGTATTTT
CASSLHQADTQYF
>TRBJ2-1|many|-|TRBV5-1
TGCGCCAGCAGCTCACGTATTAGGGGGTATGAGCAGTTCTTC
CASSSRIRGYEQFF
>TRBJ1-5|-|-|TRBV6-6
TGTGCCGGAGGCGAGTTTCAGCATTTT
CAGGEFQHF